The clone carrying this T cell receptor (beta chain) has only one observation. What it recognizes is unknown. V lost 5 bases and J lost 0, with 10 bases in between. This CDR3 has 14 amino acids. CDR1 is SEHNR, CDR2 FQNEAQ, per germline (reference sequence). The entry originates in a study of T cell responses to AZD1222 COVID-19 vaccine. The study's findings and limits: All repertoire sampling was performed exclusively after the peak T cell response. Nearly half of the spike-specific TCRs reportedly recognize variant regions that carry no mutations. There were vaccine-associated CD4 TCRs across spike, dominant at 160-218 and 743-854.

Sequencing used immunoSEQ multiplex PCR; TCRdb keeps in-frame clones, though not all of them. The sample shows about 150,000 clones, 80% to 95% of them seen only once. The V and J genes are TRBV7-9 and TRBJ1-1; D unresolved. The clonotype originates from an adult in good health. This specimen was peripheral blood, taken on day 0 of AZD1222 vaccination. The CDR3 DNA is TGTGCCAGCAGCCCCCGGGCCGTGAACACTGAAGCTTTCTTT. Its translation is CASSPRAVNTEAFF.